This TCR beta chain was captured by sequencing in a study of long-term antiretroviral therapy in people with HIV. General study findings and limits: Transplant-donor-level diversity was not reached after ART, though diversity increased.

This CDR3 has 17 amino acids. The V end lost 4 bases, the J end lost 3 bases, and 19 bases lay between the germline ends. Germline V gene sequence: CDR1 SGHAT, CDR2 FQNNGV. Worth noting for this clone: The target antigen is unknown.

The assay, immunoSEQ v3.0, was run at survey level. Profiled with immunoSEQ multiplex PCR; TCRdb holds only in-frame clones, not every one. The sample consists of about 22,000 clones, roughly 85% of them appearing once. The sequencing used unsorted PBMCs, collected 1.2 years after starting antiretroviral therapy. This rearrangement joins TRBV11-2 to TRBJ2-1, with D tentatively TRBD1 or TRBD2 (5 bases each). This clonotype was sampled from a woman in her thirties or forties with HIV. DNA of the CDR3: TGTGCCAGCAGCTGGAGAATCGGCCCTGGGGGCTACAATGAGCAGTTCTTC. The encoded protein is CASSWRIGPGGYNEQFF.